The clone carrying this TCR beta chain has ten or more counts. Its antigen is unknown. This specimen belongs to a study of T cell repertoires in cytomegalovirus infection. Overall study context: Public TCR beta signatures indicated both CMV infection and matching HLA type.

MiXCR, applied by TCRdb to the reads, yields one record per CDR3 protein. The data contain around 530,000 distinct CDR3 sequences, 26% of them singletons. Overall study results and limits: HLA-C-restricted CMV-specific TCR beta clonotypes prevailed in the ex vivo response. Cumulative frequency of public TCR beta families picked out carriers of CMV plus the relevant HLA.

This receptor was taken from a human donor in good health (CMV status not recorded). Some clones in this sample may be carry-over from other donors' samples. Sample: PBMCs.

The CDR3 nucleotides read TGTGCCAGCAGTTTTCAACACGGGAGCACTGAAGCTTTCTTT. It yields the protein CASSFQHGSTEAFF. This chain uses TRBV12-3 or TRBV12-4 with TRBJ1-1, with D unresolved. This CDR3 is 14 amino acids long. V lost 3 bases to trimming and J lost 4 bases, with 12 bases between them.